These 17 T cell receptor beta chains originate from one sample sequenced in a study of OX40 agonist ivuxolimab in advanced cancers. Assay used: immunoSEQ multiplex PCR; TCRdb lists only in-frame clones, some missing. The sample shows 70,000 to 95,000 clones, about 92% of them seen only once. Sequences were derived from CD4+ or CD8+ T cells sorted from blood, sampled in a trial of the OX40 agonist ivuxolimab. The receptor source for this set is an adult with an advanced solid tumor such as melanoma, head and neck, liver or kidney cancer.

V and J are TRBV7-9 and TRBJ2-7, with TRBD1 identical over 7 bases. The CDR3 extends over 15 amino acids. CDR1 and CDR2 (germline): SEHNR, FQNEAQ (reference sequence). V lost 5 bases and J lost 1; bases outside the gene matches: 8. CDR3 sequence (DNA): TGTGCCAGCAGCCGTCCCGGGACAGCTTCCTACGAGCAGTACTTC. It encodes CASSRPGTASYEQYF.

In this sample, this clone turned up once. V gene TRBV27 combines with J gene TRBJ1-6; a possible D gene is TRBD1 (6 bases). Looked up from germline, CDR1 is MNHEY and CDR2 is SMNVEV (reference sequence). V lost 5 bases, J lost 6 bases, and 14 bases lay in between. The length of the CDR3 is 15 residues. In DNA, the CDR3 is TGTGCCAGCAGTCCGGCCCGGGGGCTTAATTCACCCCTCCACTTT. Residues: CASSPARGLNSPLHF.

This clone was recorded a few times. The V call is TRBV27, the J call TRBJ2-2; D not certain. Germline CDR1 is MNHEY and CDR2 is SMNVEV (reference sequence). This CDR3 is 15 amino acids long. V lost 2 bases and J 1 base, leaving 8 bases between the germline ends. The CDR3 loop reads CASSLGRLNTGELFF. CDR3 coding DNA: TGTGCCAGCAGTTTAGGGCGGTTGAACACCGGGGAGCTGTTTTTT.

The rearrangement links TRBV4-2 to TRBJ2-7, with 7 bases that match TRBD2. After removal of 5 bases from V and 5 bases from J, the junction contained 6 bases not matched to a gene. The CDR3 runs 13 residues. Germline-derived CDR1 and CDR2 are LGHNA and YNFKEQ. The CDR3, as DNA: TGTGCCAGCAGCGAAGGGGACTACAACGAGCAGTACTTC. Its protein is CASSEGDYNEQYF.

This clone came up once. V is TRBV5-8 and J is TRBJ2-7; the D gene is possibly TRBD1 (6 bases). CDR1 SGHTS and CDR2 YDEGEE come from the germline V gene. Trimming removed 6 bases from V and 2 bases from J, with 18 bases in between. This CDR3 region has 15 residues. CDR3: CASIDEGVAPYEQYF. In DNA form, the CDR3 reads TGTGCCAGCATCGACGAGGGGGTTGCCCCCTACGAGCAGTACTTC.

The chain links TRBV19 to TRBJ2-7, with D tentatively TRBD2 (6 bases). In germline, CDR1 is LNHDA, CDR2 SQIVND (reference sequence). The CDR3 covers 16 residues. Trimming pared 5 bases from V and 5 bases from J, leaving 22 bases between. CDR3 sequence: CASSPYRQSSSDEQYF. The CDR3 nucleotides are TGTGCCAGTAGTCCCTACCGACAGTCCTCTAGCGACGAGCAGTACTTC. Supplemented by reference TRBV19 and TRBJ2-7, the full variable domain reads DGGITQSPKYLFRKEGQNVTLSCEQNLNHDAMYWYRQDPGQGLRLIYYSQIVNDFQKGDIAEGYSVSREKKESFPLTVTSAQKNPTAFYLCASSPYRQSSSDEQYFGPGTRLTVT.

The V call is TRBV5-6, the J call TRBJ2-3; 8 bases are a match to TRBD2. Germline assignment: CDR1 SGHDT and CDR2 YYEEEE. The ends lost 6 bases at V and 4 bases at J; junction bases unmatched: 4. The CDR3 is 13 amino acids. The CDR3 DNA reads as TGTGCCAGCAACCAGCGGGAGTCAGATACGCAGTATTTT. As protein: CASNQRESDTQYF.

The J gene is TRBJ2-5, the V gene TRBV19, with D possibly being TRBD1 (6 bases). With 4 bases removed from V and 2 bases from J, the gap between germline ends came to 14 bases. Per the germline V gene, CDR1 is LNHDA and CDR2 is SQIVND (reference sequence). The CDR3 has 15 residues. The CDR3 spells CASSRTGTLQETQYF. The CDR3 DNA reads TGTGCCAGTAGTAGGACCGGGACACTTCAAGAGACCCAGTACTTC.

The chain joins TRBV5-1 to TRBJ2-7; possibly TRBD2 for D (5 bases). This CDR3 has 12 amino acids. Trimming took 4 bases from V and 6 from J, leaving 11 bases between them. Germline lookup yields CDR1 SGHRS and CDR2 YFSETQ. In nucleotides, the CDR3 is TGCGCCAGCAGCCCAGGTGAGGGCGAGCAGTACTTC. It is translated as CASSPGEGEQYF.

The chain carries TRBV5-1 and TRBJ2-3, with TRBD1 identical over 9 bases. The germline V gene has CDR1 SGHRS and CDR2 YFSETQ. The CDR3 covers 15 residues. J was trimmed by 4 bases and V by 4 bases; bases with no gene match: 7. DNA of the CDR3: TGCGCCAGCAGCCCGGACAGGGGACTCGCAGATACGCAGTATTTT. It encodes CASSPDRGLADTQYF.

The gene calls are TRBV14 and TRBJ2-1; D unclear. The germline gives CDR1 SGHDN, CDR2 FVKESK. The V end lost 0 bases, the J end lost 8 bases, and 8 bases lay between the germline ends. This CDR3 region has 13 residues. The CDR3 DNA sequence: TGTGCCAGCAGCCAAGAATCCGTCGATGAGCAGTTCTTC. This sequence encodes CASSQESVDEQFF.

The chain is built from TRBV10-3 and TRBJ2-2; 12 positions agree with TRBD1. The CDR3 runs to 18 residues. Trimming at V came to 6 bases and at J to 6 bases, leaving 14 bases not matched to a gene. The germline CDR1 and CDR2 sequences are ENHRY and SYGVKD. CDR3 DNA sequence: TGTGCCATCAGAACCTCGACGCCGGGACAGGGGGCGCCCGGGGAGCTGTTTTTT. It yields the protein CAIRTSTPGQGAPGELFF.

The gene calls are TRBV10-3 and TRBJ2-4; possibly TRBD1 for D (6 bases). The CDR3 spans 14 residues. Germline lookup yields CDR1 ENHRY and CDR2 SYGVKD. Trimming took 4 bases from V and 0 from J, leaving 7 bases between them. Here the CDR3 DNA reads TGTGCCATCAGTGCAGGGGAAGCCAAAAACATTCAGTACTTC. Its protein is CAISAGEAKNIQYF.

This clone was recorded a few times. The rearrangement uses TRBV14 and TRBJ2-3; D gene unclear. Per germline, CDR1 SGHDN and CDR2 FVKESK. V lost 1 base and J lost 7, with 12 bases in between. CDR3 length equals 14 residues. Written as DNA, the CDR3 is TGTGCCAGCAGCCAAGTGGCTAGTGGTTATACGCAGTATTTT. Amino acid sequence: CASSQVASGYTQYF.

This chain joins TRBV2 and TRBJ2-7, with unresolved D. Germline lookup yields CDR1 SNHLY and CDR2 FYNNEI. Trimming took 2 bases from V and 5 from J, leaving 13 bases between them. CDR3 length: 14 residues. CDR3 sequence: CASSELRRHDEQYF. CDR3 DNA sequence: TGTGCCAGCAGTGAACTGAGGCGGCACGACGAGCAGTACTTC.

The CDR3 nucleotides read TGTGCCAGCAGCCGGGACAGGGGCTTTCGTAATGAGCAGTTCTTC. Residues: CASSRDRGFRNEQFF. The V call is TRBV7-9, the J call TRBJ2-1; TRBD1 matches 10 bases. Germline assignment: CDR1 SEHNR and CDR2 FQNEAQ (reference sequence). After removal of 5 bases from V and 7 bases from J, the junction contained 8 bases not matched to a gene. This CDR3 is 15 amino acids long.

The chain is built from TRBV5-1 and TRBJ2-5, with 7 bases aligning to TRBD1. The assigned J gene may be wrong: the sequence end matches TRBJ2-7 better. Germline V gene lookup returns CDR1 SGHRS and CDR2 YFSETQ. CDR3 size: 15 residues. CDR3 protein: CASSRGQEPSYEQYF. CDR3 nucleotides: TGCGCCAGCAGCCGTGGACAGGAACCCTCCTACGAGCAGTACTTC.